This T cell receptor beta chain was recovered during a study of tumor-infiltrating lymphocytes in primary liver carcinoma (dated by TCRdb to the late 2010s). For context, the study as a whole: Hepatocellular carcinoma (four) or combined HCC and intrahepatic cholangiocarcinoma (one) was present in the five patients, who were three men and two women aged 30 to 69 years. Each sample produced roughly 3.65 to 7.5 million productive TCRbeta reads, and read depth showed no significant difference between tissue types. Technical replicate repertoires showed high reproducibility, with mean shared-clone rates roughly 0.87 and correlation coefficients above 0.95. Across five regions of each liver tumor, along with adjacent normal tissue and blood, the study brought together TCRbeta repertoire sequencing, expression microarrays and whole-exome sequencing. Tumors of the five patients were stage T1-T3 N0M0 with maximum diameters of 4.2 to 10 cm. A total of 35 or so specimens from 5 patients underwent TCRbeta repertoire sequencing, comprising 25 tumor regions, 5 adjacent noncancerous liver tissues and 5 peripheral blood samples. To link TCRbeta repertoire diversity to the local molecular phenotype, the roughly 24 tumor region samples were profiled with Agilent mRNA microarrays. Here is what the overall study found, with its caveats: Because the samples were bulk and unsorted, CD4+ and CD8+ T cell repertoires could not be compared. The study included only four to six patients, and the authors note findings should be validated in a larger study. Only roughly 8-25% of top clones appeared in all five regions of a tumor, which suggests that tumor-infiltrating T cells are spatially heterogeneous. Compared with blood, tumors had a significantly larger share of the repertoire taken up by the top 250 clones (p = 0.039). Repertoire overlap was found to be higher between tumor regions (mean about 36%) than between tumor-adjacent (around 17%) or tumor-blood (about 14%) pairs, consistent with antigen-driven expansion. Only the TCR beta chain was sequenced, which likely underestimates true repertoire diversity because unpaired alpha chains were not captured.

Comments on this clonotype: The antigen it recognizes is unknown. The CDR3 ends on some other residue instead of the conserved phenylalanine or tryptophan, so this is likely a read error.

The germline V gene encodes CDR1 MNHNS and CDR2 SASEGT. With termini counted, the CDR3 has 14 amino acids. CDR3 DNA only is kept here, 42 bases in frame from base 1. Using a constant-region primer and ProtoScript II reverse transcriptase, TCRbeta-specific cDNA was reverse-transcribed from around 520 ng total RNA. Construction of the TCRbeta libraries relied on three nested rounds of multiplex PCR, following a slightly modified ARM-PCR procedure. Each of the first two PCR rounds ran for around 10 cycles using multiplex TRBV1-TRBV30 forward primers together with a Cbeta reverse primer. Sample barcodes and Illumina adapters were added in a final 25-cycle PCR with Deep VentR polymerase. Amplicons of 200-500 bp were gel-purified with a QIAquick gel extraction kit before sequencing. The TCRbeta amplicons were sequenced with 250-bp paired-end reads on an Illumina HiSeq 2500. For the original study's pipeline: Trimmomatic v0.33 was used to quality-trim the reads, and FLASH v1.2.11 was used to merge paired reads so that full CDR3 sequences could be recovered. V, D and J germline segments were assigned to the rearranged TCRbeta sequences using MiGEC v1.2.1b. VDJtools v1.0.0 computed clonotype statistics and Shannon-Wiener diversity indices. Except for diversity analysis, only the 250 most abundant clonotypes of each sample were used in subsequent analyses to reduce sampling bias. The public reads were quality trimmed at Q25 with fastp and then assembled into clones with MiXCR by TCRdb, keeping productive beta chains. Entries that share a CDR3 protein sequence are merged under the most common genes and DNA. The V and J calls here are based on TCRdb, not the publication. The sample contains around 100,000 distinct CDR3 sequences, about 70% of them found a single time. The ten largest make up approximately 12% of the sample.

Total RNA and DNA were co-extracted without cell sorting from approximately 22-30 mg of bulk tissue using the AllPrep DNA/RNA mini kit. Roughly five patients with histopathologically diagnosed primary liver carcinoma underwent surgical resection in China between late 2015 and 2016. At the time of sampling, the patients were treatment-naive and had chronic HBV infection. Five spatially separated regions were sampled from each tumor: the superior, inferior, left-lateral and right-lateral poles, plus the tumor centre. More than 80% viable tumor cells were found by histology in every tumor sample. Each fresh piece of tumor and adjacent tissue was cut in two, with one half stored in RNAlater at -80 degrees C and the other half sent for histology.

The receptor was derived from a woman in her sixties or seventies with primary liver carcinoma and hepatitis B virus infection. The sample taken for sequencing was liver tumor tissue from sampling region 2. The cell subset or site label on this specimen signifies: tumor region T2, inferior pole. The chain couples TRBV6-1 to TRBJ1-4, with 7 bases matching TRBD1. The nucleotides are TGTACCAGCAGTAACCGGGACAGTAATGAAAAACTGTTTCTT. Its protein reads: CTSSNRDSNEKLFL.